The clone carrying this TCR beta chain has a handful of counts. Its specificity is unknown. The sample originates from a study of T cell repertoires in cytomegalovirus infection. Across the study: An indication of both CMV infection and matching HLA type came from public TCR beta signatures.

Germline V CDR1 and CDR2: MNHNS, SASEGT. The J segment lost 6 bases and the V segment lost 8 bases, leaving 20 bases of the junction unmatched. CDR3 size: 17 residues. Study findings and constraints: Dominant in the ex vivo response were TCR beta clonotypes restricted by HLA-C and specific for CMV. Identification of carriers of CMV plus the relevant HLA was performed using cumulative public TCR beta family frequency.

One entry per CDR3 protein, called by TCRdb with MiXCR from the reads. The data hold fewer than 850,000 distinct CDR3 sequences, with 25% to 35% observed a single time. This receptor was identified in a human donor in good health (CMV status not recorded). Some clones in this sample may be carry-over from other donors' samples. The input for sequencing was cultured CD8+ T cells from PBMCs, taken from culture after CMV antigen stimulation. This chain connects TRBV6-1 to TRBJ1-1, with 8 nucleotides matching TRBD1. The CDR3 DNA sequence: TGTGCCAGCCCGGCTTACATCCTGGACAGGGTTCTACCTGAAGCTTTCTTT. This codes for CASPAYILDRVLPEAFF.